Listed below are T cell receptor beta chains from one sample, sequenced in a study of blood T cells in healthy people across ages. TCRdb re-derived calls from the 5' RACE reads in MiXCR, one entry per CDR3 protein. The profile shows 600,000 or so distinct CDR3 sequences, around 31% of them singletons. The material sequenced was blood. The receptors originated from a woman at least 80 years old in good health. Each CDR3 is given with its conserved first and last residue. A D gene is named only where the DNA matches it firmly. Part of the rows lack a size; the others show once, few, many or a class for expanded clones.

DNA: TGCGCCAGCAGCTTGGAAGGCCAAGAGGGCTACACCTTC
CDR3: CASSLEGQEGYTF
J: TRBJ1-2
size: many
D: -
V: TRBV5-1

DNA: TGCGCCAGCAGCCCCTGGGACAGGGGTTTCTACGAGCAGTACTTC
CDR3: CASSPWDRGFYEQYF
J: TRBJ2-7
size: many
D: TRBD1
V: TRBV5-1

DNA: TGCAGTGCCCCTGGACTCTCCAATGAGCAGTTCTTC
CDR3: CSAPGLSNEQFF
J: TRBJ2-1
size: -
D: -
V: TRBV20-1

DNA: TGTGCCAGCGCACTAAGGGGGCTCACCGGGGAGCTGTTTTTT
CDR3: CASALRGLTGELFF
J: TRBJ2-2
size: once
D: TRBD1
V: TRBV12-3/TRBV12-4

DNA: TGTGCCAGCAGTTTATGGGGTCGTGCCGCTCCCGATGGCTACACCTTC
CDR3: CASSLWGRAAPDGYTF
J: TRBJ1-2
size: many
D: -
V: TRBV12-3/TRBV12-4

DNA: TGTGCCAGCAGCCAAGACTCATCCAGGGTGGCAGCTTTCTTT
CDR3: CASSQDSSRVAAFF
J: TRBJ1-1
size: -
D: -
V: TRBV3-1

DNA: TGTGCCAGCGGTGAAGTAGAGGGCACCGGGGAGCTGTTTTTT
CDR3: CASGEVEGTGELFF
J: TRBJ2-2
size: -
D: -
V: TRBV6-1

DNA: TGTGCCACCAGTGACCCCGGGACTGACTTCGAGACCCAGTACTTC
CDR3: CATSDPGTDFETQYF
J: TRBJ2-5
size: many
D: -
V: TRBV24-1

DNA: TGTGCCAGCACCCGGGGGCAACTGTCGGAAACTGAAGCTTTCTTT
CDR3: CASTRGQLSETEAFF
J: TRBJ1-1
size: few
D: -
V: TRBV9

DNA: TGTGCCAGCAGCTTAGGAGGACTAGCGGGGACAGATACGCAGTATTTT
CDR3: CASSLGGLAGTDTQYF
J: TRBJ2-3
size: many
D: TRBD2
V: TRBV5-1

DNA: TGTGCCAGCAGGCCCCCCTGGACAGGGGAAGTCTGGGAGACCCAGTACTTC
CDR3: CASRPPWTGEVWETQYF
J: TRBJ2-5
size: many
D: TRBD1
V: TRBV25-1

DNA: TGCAGTGCTAGTACAGGGTTAAACACTGAAGCTTTCTTT
CDR3: CSASTGLNTEAFF
J: TRBJ1-1
size: -
D: -
V: TRBV20-1

DNA: TGCAGTGCTAGGGGGATGACAGCGAGAGAGCAGTACTTC
CDR3: CSARGMTAREQYF
J: TRBJ2-5
size: many
D: -
V: TRBV20-1

DNA: TGTGCCAGCAGTTTATCAGGGAACGATGGCTACACCTTC
CDR3: CASSLSGNDGYTF
J: TRBJ1-2
size: -
D: -
V: TRBV27

DNA: TGCGCCAGCAGCCAAGGCATAATCCCCACCAATGAGCAGTTCTTC
CDR3: CASSQGIIPTNEQFF
J: TRBJ2-1
size: -
D: -
V: TRBV9

DNA: TGTGCCAGCAGCTTAGGTCCCCAGGGGTTGAGGGAGACTCAGTACTTC
CDR3: CASSLGPQGLRETQYF
J: TRBJ2-7
size: -
D: -
V: TRBV7-2

DNA: TGCGCCAGCAGCTTTGGAGCGTTGGAGACCCAGTACTTC
CDR3: CASSFGALETQYF
J: TRBJ2-5
size: -
D: -
V: TRBV5-1

DNA: TGCGCCAGCAGCCTGGGACAGTCCGGCTACACCTTC
CDR3: CASSLGQSGYTF
J: TRBJ1-2
size: many
D: TRBD1
V: TRBV5-1

DNA: TGTGCCAGCAGCTTAAACAAAGGGGCAACACCCCTCCACTTT
CDR3: CASSLNKGATPLHF
J: TRBJ1-6
size: few
D: -
V: TRBV13

DNA: TGTGCCAGCAGTTTAACAATGGACTGGAGGAACACAGATACGCAGTATTTT
CDR3: CASSLTMDWRNTDTQYF
J: TRBJ2-3
size: few
D: -
V: TRBV27

DNA: TGTGCCAGCAGCTTAGATAGGCGAAAAGGGTATAGCAATCAGCCCCAGCATTTT
CDR3: CASSLDRRKGYSNQPQHF
J: TRBJ1-5
size: many
D: -
V: TRBV11-3

DNA: TGCAGTGCTCGGGACACCCAGAGTGAAAAACTGTTTTTT
CDR3: CSARDTQSEKLFF
J: TRBJ1-4
size: many
D: -
V: TRBV20-1

DNA: TGTGCCAGCAGTTTATGGGCAGGGGCGGGGAACACTGAAGCTTTCTTT
CDR3: CASSLWAGAGNTEAFF
J: TRBJ1-1
size: -
D: -
V: TRBV28

DNA: TGTGCCAGCAGTTTAGACACGGGACTCAAAAACATTCAGTACTTC
CDR3: CASSLDTGLKNIQYF
J: TRBJ2-4
size: few
D: -
V: TRBV28

DNA: TGTGCCAGCAGCCTATCCCCCAGCGGGGGGGCAGATACGCAGTATTTT
CDR3: CASSLSPSGGADTQYF
J: TRBJ2-3
size: many
D: TRBD2
V: TRBV7-9

DNA: TGTGCCACTTCCGAGGGGGGTTCGGTCACCGGCGAGCGGTTTTTT
CDR3: CATSEGGSVTGERFF
J: TRBJ2-2
size: -
D: -
V: TRBV6-2/TRBV6-3